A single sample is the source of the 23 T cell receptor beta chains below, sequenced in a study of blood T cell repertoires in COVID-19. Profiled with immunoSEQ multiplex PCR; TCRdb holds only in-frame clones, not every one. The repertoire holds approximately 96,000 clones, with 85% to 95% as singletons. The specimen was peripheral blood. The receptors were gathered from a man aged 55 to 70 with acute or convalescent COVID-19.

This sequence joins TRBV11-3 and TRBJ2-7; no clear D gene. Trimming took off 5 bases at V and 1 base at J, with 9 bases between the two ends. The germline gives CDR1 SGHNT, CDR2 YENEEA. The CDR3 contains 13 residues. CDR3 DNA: TGTGCCAGCAGCCCCCGAGGATCCTACGAGCAGTACTTC. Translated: CASSPRGSYEQYF.

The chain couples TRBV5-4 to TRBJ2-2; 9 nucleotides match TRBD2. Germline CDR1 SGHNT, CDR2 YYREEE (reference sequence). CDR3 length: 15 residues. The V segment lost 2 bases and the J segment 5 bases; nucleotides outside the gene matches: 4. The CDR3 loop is CASSLGTSWTGELFF. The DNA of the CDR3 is TGTGCCAGCAGCTTAGGGACTAGCTGGACCGGGGAGCTGTTTTTT.

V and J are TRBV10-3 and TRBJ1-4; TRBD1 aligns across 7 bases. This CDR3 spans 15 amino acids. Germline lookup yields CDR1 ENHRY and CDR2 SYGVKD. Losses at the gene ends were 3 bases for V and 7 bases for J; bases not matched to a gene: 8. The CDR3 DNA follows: TGTGCCATCAGTGAAAACAGGGGCGAGGGTGAAAAACTGTTTTTT. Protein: CAISENRGEGEKLFF.

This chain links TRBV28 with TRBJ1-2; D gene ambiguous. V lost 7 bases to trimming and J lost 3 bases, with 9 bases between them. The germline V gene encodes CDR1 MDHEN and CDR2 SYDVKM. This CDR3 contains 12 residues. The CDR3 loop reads CASNLGDYGYTF. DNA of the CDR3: TGTGCCAGCAATCTGGGAGACTATGGCTACACCTTC.

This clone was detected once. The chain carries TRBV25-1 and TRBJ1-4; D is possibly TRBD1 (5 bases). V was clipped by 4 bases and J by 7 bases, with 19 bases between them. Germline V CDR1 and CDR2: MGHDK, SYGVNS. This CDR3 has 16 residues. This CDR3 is CASSALAGRRVEKLFF. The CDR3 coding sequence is TGTGCCAGCAGTGCCCTGGCAGGGAGGCGGGTTGAAAAACTGTTTTTT.

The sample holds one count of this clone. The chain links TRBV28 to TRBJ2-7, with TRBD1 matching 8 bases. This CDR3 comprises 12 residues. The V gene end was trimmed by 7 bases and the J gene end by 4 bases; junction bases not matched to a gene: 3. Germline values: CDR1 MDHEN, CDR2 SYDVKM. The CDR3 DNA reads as TGTGCCAGCAAACGACAGGGGTACGAGCAGTACTTC. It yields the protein CASKRQGYEQYF.

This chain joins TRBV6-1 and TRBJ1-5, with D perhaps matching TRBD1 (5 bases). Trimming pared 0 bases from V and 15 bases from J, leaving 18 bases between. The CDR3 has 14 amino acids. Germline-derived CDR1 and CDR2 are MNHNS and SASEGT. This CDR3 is CASSEAPLGGVRHF. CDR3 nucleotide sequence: TGTGCCAGCAGTGAAGCCCCGTTGGGGGGAGTAAGGCATTTT.

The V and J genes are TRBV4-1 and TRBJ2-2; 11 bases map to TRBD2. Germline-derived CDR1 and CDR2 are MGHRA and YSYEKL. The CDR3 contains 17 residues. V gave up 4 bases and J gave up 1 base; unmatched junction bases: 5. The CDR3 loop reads CASSPYTSGGNTGELFF. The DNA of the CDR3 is TGCGCCAGCAGCCCTTACACTAGCGGGGGGAACACCGGGGAGCTGTTTTTT.

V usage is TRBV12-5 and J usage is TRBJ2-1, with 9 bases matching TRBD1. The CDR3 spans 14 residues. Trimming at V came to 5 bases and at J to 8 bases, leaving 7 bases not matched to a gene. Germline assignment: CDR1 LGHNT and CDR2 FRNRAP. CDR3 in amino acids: CASGRGQGWDEQFF. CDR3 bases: TGTGCTAGTGGTCGCGGACAGGGGTGGGATGAGCAGTTCTTC.

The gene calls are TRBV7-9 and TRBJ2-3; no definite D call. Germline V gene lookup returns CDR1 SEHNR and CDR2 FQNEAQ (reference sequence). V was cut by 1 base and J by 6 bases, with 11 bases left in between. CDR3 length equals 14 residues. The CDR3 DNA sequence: TGTGCCAGCAGCTTAGGCCAGGCTATGGATACGCAGTATTTT. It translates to CASSLGQAMDTQYF.

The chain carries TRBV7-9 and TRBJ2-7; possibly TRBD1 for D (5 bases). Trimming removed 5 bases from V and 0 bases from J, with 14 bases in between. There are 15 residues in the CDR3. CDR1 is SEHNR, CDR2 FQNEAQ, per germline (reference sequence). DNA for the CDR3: TGTGCCAGCAGCCTAGTAGGGGATAGCTCCTACGAGCAGTACTTC. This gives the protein CASSLVGDSSYEQYF.

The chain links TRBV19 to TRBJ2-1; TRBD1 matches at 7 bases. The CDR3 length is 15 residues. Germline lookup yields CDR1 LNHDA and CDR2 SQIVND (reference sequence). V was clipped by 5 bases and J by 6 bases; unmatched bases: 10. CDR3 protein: CASSSFQTGTNEQFF. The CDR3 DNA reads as TGTGCCAGTAGTTCCTTTCAGACAGGGACCAATGAGCAGTTCTTC.

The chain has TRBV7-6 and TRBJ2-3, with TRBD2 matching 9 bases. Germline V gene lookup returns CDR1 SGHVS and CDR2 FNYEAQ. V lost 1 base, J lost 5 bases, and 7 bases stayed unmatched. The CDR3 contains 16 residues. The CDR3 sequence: CASSLGSSGNIDTQYF. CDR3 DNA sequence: TGTGCCAGCAGCTTAGGCTCTAGCGGGAATATAGATACGCAGTATTTT.

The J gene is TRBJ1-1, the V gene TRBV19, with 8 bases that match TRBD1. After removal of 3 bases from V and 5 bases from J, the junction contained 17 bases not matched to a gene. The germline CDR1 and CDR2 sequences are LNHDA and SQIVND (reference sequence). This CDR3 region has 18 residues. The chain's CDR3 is CASSIRDQSGGVGTEAFF. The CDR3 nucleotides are TGTGCCAGTAGTATCAGGGATCAGTCAGGGGGCGTAGGGACTGAAGCTTTCTTT.

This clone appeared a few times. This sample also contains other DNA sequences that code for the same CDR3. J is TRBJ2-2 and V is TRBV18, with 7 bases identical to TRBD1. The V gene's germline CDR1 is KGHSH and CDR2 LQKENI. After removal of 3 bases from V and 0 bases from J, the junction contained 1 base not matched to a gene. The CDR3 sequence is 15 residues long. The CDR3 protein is CASSPDRTNTGELFF. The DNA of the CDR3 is TGTGCCAGCTCACCGGACAGGACGAACACCGGGGAGCTGTTTTTT.

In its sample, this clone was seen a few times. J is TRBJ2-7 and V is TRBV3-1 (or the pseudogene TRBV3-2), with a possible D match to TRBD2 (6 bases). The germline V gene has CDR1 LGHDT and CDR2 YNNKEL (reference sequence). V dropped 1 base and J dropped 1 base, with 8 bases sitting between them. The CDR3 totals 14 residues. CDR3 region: CASSQGLESYEQYF. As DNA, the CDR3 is TGTGCCAGCAGCCAAGGACTAGAGTCCTACGAGCAGTACTTC.

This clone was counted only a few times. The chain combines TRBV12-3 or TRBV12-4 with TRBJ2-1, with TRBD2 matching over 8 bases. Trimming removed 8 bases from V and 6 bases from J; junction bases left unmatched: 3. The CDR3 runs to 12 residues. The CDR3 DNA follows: TGTGCCAGCGGACTAGCTGGCAATGAGCAGTTCTTC. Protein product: CASGLAGNEQFF.

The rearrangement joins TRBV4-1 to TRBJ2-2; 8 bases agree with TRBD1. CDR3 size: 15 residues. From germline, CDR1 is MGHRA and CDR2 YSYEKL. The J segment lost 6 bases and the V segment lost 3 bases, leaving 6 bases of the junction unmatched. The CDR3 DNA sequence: TGCGCCAGCAGCCAGGAATTACAGGGGGCCGGGGAGCTGTTTTTT. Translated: CASSQELQGAGELFF.

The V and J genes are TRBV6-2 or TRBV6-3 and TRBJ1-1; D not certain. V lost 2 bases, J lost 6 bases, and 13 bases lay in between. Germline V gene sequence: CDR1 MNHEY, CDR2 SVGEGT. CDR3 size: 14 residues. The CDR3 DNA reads TGTGCCAGCAGTTACGCCGAGGGCGCGTCTGAAGCTTTCTTT. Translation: CASSYAEGASEAFF.

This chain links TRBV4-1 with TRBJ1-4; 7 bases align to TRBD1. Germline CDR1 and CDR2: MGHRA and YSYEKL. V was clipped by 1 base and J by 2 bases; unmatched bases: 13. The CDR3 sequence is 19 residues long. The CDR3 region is CASSQVLGGDRATNEKLFF. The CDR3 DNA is TGCGCCAGCAGCCAAGTCTTGGGGGGAGACAGGGCGACTAATGAAAAACTGTTTTTT.

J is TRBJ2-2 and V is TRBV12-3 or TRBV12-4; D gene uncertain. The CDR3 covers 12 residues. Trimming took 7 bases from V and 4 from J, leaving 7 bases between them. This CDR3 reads CASTSGTGELFF. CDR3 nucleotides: TGTGCCAGCACGTCGGGCACCGGGGAGCTGTTTTTT.

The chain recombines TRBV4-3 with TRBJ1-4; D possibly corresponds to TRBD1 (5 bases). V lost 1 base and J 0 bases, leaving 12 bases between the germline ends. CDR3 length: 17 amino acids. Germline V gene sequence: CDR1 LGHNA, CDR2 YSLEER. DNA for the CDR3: TGCGCCAGCAGCCAAGCCAGGGAGGGGACAACTAATGAAAAACTGTTTTTT. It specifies CASSQAREGTTNEKLFF.

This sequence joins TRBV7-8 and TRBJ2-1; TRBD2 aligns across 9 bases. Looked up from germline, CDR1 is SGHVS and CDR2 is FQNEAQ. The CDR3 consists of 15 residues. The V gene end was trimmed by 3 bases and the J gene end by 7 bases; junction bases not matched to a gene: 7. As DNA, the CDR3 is TGTGCCAGCAGCTTGGCGGGAGGGCCGGGGAATGAGCAGTTCTTC. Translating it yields CASSLAGGPGNEQFF.